Below, 17 T cell receptor beta chains from the same sample are listed, as sequenced in a study of shared clonotypes between healthy human individuals. Only in-frame clones appear in the TCRdb table, and some are missing; sequencing was by immunoSEQ multiplex PCR. The data hold about 1.1 million clones, with approximately 80% observed a single time. The sample taken for sequencing was memory CD4+ T cells from PBMCs. Subset denoted: CD45RA-negative fraction. These TCRs come from a young man in good health. Some clones in this sample may be carry-over from other donors' samples.

In its sample, this clone was seen a few times. A much larger clone sits a single nucleotide away, making a read error possible. Within the sample, other DNA sequences also encode this same CDR3. The V and J genes are TRBV27 and TRBJ1-4; D might be TRBD1 (6 bases). Trimming stripped 6 bases from V and 0 bases from J, with 8 bases between. CDR1 and CDR2 (germline): MNHEY, SMNVEV (reference sequence). This CDR3 contains 14 residues. The CDR3 nucleotides read TGTGCCAGCAGGAGGACAGCAACTAATGAAAAACTGTTTTTT. Translating gives CASRRTATNEKLFF.

Details on this clone: The identical CDR3 is also encoded by other nucleotide sequences in the sample. The gene calls are TRBV18 and TRBJ1-1; D is perhaps TRBD1 (5 bases). This CDR3 region has 14 residues. V lost 3 bases and J 1 base, leaving 9 bases between the germline ends. Germline CDR1 is KGHSH and CDR2 is LQKENI. The CDR3 here is CASSPRDANTEAFF. The CDR3 nucleotides are TGTGCCAGCTCACCCCGGGACGCGAACACTGAAGCTTTCTTT.

The rearrangement uses TRBV9 and TRBJ2-2; TRBD2 aligns across 9 bases. V lost 3 bases and J lost 2; bases outside the gene matches: 2. CDR1 and CDR2 (germline): SGDLS, YYNGEE. This CDR3 has 15 residues. The DNA of the CDR3 is TGTGCCAGCAGCGGTAGCGGGGGAAACACCGGGGAGCTGTTTTTT. Its protein is CASSGSGGNTGELFF.

This chain's CDR3 is CASTHRQGPAGYTF. For the CDR3, the DNA is TGTGCCAGTACCCACCGACAGGGGCCTGCTGGCTACACCTTC. The chain joins TRBV19 to TRBJ1-2; 8 positions agree with TRBD1. There are 14 residues in the CDR3. The junction had 11 bases not matched to a gene; V was cut back by 7 bases and J by 7 bases. Germline loops: CDR1 LNHDA, CDR2 SQIVND (reference sequence).

The rearrangement uses TRBV18 and TRBJ2-3; TRBD2 is a possible D gene (5 bases). This CDR3 is built from 14 residues. CDR1 and CDR2 (germline): KGHSH, LQKENI. V lost 6 bases and J lost 3, with 13 bases in between. CDR3 region: CASSTPSGTDTQYF. Here the CDR3 DNA reads TGTGCCAGCTCCACCCCTTCGGGGACAGATACGCAGTATTTT. The complete variable domain, with remaining parts taken from reference TRBV18 and TRBJ2-3, reads NAGVMQNPRHLVRRRGQEARLRCSPMKGHSHVYWYRQLPEEGLKFMVYLQKENIIDESGMPKERFSAEFPKEGPSILRIQQVVRGDSAAYFCASSTPSGTDTQYFGPGTRLTVL.

The chain combines TRBV14 with TRBJ2-7; D not resolved. The V end lost 1 base, the J end lost 7 bases, and 14 bases lay between the germline ends. CDR1 SGHDN and CDR2 FVKESK come from the germline V gene. The CDR3 totals 14 residues. The CDR3 sequence: CASSQGRVLREQYF. The DNA for the CDR3 is TGTGCCAGCAGCCAAGGAAGAGTCCTACGGGAGCAGTACTTC.

Comments on this clone: This sample includes further DNA sequences coding for the same CDR3. The V and J genes are TRBV18 and TRBJ1-3; D is possibly TRBD1 (6 bases). Germline V gene data show CDR1 as KGHSH and CDR2 as LQKENI. The CDR3 covers 16 residues. V gave up 2 bases and J gave up 0 bases, with 11 bases separating them. CDR3 sequence: CASSPTGPSSGNTIYF. DNA for the CDR3: TGTGCCAGCTCACCAACAGGGCCCTCCTCTGGAAACACCATATATTTT.

The V and J genes are TRBV11-1 and TRBJ2-7; D not resolved. This CDR3 is 15 amino acids long. V lost 5 bases and J 0 bases, leaving 14 bases between the germline ends. From germline, CDR1 is SGHAT and CDR2 FQDESV (reference sequence). In DNA, the CDR3 is TGTGCCAGCAGCCCACTAATCCGGGCCTCCTACGAGCAGTACTTC. Protein product: CASSPLIRASYEQYF.

The genes are TRBV28 and TRBJ1-2; TRBD1 agrees at 7 bases. Trimming removed 6 bases from V and 6 bases from J; junction bases left unmatched: 7. The CDR3 totals 13 residues. Germline V gene lookup returns CDR1 MDHEN and CDR2 SYDVKM. The chain's CDR3 is CASSGGQAHGYTF. The CDR3 DNA sequence: TGTGCCAGCAGCGGTGGACAGGCCCATGGCTACACCTTC.

CDR3 sequence (DNA): TGTGCCATCAGTGAACCTGGGACAGGGGGCGCCCTAGACTATGGCTACACCTTC. Translated: CAISEPGTGGALDYGYTF. V gene TRBV10-3 combines with J gene TRBJ1-2; TRBD1 matches at 12 bases. After removal of 3 bases from V and 3 bases from J, the junction contained 11 bases not matched to a gene. Germline V lookup: CDR1 ENHRY, CDR2 SYGVKD. The CDR3 has 18 residues.

The genes are TRBV5-1 and TRBJ2-3; the match to TRBD2 covers 7 bases. V lost 3 bases to trimming and J lost 2 bases; unmatched junction nucleotides: 6. The CDR3 runs 15 residues. The germline V gene encodes CDR1 SGHRS and CDR2 YFSETQ. The CDR3 coding sequence is TGCGCCAGCAGCTCGTCCGGGACTATCACAGATACGCAGTATTTT. The encoded protein is CASSSSGTITDTQYF.

This clone was seen a few times. The rearrangement links TRBV29-1 to TRBJ2-7; TRBD1 is a possible D gene (6 bases). V was shortened by 4 bases and J by 4 bases, with 20 bases between the two germline ends. The CDR3 length is 15 residues. CDR1 and CDR2 from the germline V gene are SQVTM and ANQGSEA. The CDR3 here is CSVVRGSDSIYEQYF. Here the CDR3 DNA reads TGCAGCGTTGTCAGGGGAAGTGACAGTATTTACGAGCAGTACTTC.

The rearrangement joins TRBV5-1 to TRBJ1-2; D not resolved. The germline CDR1 and CDR2 sequences are SGHRS and YFSETQ. With 3 bases removed from V and 7 bases from J, the gap between germline ends came to 10 bases. This CDR3 region has 12 residues. The CDR3 spells CASSSKESGYTF. The CDR3 DNA reads as TGCGCCAGCAGCTCCAAAGAGTCTGGCTACACCTTC.

The CDR3 loop reads CASGGQNHYEQYF. The DNA for the CDR3 is TGTGCCAGCGGTGGACAGAATCACTACGAGCAGTACTTC. This chain connects TRBV2 to TRBJ2-7, with D possibly being TRBD1 (6 bases). Deletions cut 8 bases from V and 3 bases from J, with 14 bases between. Germline V CDR1 and CDR2: SNHLY, FYNNEI. The CDR3 is 13 residues long.

The gene calls are TRBV18 and TRBJ1-2; 12 nucleotides match TRBD1. Trimming took 3 bases from V and 5 from J; bases not matched to a gene: 4. This CDR3 is 15 amino acids long. Germline-derived CDR1 and CDR2 are KGHSH and LQKENI. The CDR3 region has the DNA TGTGCCAGCTCACCTCGGGGACAGGGGGCGTATGGCTACACCTTC. Its translation is CASSPRGQGAYGYTF.

Here the CDR3 DNA reads TGTGCCACCTCGTTAGCGGGAACCCTCTCCGAGCAGTACTTC. Amino acids: CATSLAGTLSEQYF. The gene calls are TRBV7-8 and TRBJ2-7; TRBD2 matches 8 bases. The junction had 14 bases not matched to a gene; V was cut back by 10 bases and J by 6 bases. Germline CDR1 and CDR2: SGHVS and FQNEAQ. CDR3 length: 14 amino acids.

V usage is TRBV18 and J usage is TRBJ2-3, with 7 positions matching TRBD2. CDR1 is KGHSH and CDR2 is LQKENI in the germline V gene. The CDR3 covers 17 residues. With V trimmed by 2 bases and J by 0 bases, 8 bases remained unmatched. This CDR3 is CASSPFHTGGSTDTQYF. Here the CDR3 DNA reads TGTGCCAGCTCACCATTTCATACGGGGGGAAGCACAGATACGCAGTATTTT.